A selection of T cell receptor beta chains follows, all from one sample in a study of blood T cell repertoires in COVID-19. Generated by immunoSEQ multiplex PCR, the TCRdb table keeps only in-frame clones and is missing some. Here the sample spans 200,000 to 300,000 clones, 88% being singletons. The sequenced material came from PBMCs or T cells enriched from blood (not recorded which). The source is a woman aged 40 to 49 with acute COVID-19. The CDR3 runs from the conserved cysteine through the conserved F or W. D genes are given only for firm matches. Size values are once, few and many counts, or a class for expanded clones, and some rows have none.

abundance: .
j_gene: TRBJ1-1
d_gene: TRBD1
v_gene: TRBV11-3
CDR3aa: CASSLWDRGMNTEAFF
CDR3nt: TGTGCCAGCAGCTTATGGGACAGGGGCATGAACACTGAAGCTTTCTTT

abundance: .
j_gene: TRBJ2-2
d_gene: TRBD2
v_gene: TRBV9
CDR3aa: CASSQGTSAATGELFF
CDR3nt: TGTGCCAGCAGCCAAGGGACTAGCGCTGCCACCGGGGAGCTGTTTTTT

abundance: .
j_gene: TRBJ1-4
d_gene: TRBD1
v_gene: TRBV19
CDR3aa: CASRPTGQGSEKLFF
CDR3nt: TGTGCCAGTAGACCTACGGGACAGGGCTCCGAAAAACTGTTTTTT

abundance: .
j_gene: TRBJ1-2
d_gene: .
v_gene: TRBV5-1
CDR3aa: CASSLETGTNYGYTF
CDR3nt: TGCGCCAGCAGCTTGGAAACAGGCACTAACTATGGCTACACCTTC

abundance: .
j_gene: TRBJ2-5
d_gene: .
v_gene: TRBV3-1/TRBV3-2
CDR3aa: CASSQGGWETQYF
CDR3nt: TGTGCCAGCAGCCAAGGAGGGTGGGAGACCCAGTACTTC

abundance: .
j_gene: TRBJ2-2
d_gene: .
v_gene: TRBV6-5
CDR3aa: CASSYSNRVGELFF
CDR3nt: TGTGCCAGCAGTTACTCGAATCGGGTCGGGGAGCTGTTTTTT

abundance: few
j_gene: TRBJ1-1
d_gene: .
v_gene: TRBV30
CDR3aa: CAWKRGTTEAFF
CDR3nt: TGTGCCTGGAAGAGGGGGACCACTGAAGCTTTCTTT

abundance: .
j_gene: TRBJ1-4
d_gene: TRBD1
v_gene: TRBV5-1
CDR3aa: CASSSGTGREKLFF
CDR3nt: TGCGCCAGCAGCTCGGGGACAGGGCGCGAAAAACTGTTTTTT

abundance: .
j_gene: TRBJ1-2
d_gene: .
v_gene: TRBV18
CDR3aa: CASSPPGFYGYTF
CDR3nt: TGTGCCAGCTCCCCTCCGGGGTTCTATGGCTACACCTTC

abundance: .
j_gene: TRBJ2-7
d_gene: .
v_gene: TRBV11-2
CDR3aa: CASSLGPLAAYEQYF
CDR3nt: TGTGCCAGCAGCTTAGGTCCTTTGGCCGCTTACGAGCAGTACTTC

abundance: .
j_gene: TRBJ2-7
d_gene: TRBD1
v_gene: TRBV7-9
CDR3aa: CASTRTGVREQYF
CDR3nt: TGTGCCAGCACCCGGACAGGGGTGAGGGAGCAGTACTTC

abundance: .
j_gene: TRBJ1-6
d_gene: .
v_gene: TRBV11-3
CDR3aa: CASSPDSFNSPLHF
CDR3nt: TGTGCCAGCAGCCCTGACAGCTTTAATTCACCCCTCCACTTT

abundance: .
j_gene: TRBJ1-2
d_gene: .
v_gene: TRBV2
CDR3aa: CASSEIIRGNYGYTF
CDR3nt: TGTGCCAGCAGTGAGATCATCAGAGGAAACTATGGCTACACCTTC

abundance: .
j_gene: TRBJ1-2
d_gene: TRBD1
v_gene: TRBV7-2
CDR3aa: CASSLARTGWDGYTF
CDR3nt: TGTGCCAGCAGCTTAGCCCGGACAGGGTGGGATGGCTACACCTTC

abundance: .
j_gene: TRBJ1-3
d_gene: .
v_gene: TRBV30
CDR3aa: CAWSGQIGGTIYF
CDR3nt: TGTGCCTGGAGTGGACAGATCGGGGGCACCATATATTTT

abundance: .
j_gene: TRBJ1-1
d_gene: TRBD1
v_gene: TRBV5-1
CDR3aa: CASSLVQGEGTTEAFF
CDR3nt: TGCGCCAGCAGCTTGGTTCAGGGGGAAGGGACGACTGAAGCTTTCTTT

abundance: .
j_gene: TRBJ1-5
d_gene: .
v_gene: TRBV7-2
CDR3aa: CASSLARGWNQPQHF
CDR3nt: TGTGCCAGCAGCTTAGCAAGGGGTTGGAATCAGCCCCAGCATTTT

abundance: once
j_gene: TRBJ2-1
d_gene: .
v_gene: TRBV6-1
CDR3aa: CASSEGFGSYNEQFF
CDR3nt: TGTGCCAGCAGTGAAGGCTTCGGCTCCTACAATGAGCAGTTCTTC

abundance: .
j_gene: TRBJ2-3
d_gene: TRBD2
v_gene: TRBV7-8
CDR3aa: CASSPLAGEGDTQYF
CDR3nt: TGTGCCAGCAGCCCCCTAGCGGGAGAAGGAGATACGCAGTATTTT

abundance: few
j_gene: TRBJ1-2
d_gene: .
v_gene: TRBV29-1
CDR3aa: CSVPRQLNYGYTF
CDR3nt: TGCAGCGTCCCAAGACAGCTTAACTATGGCTACACCTTC

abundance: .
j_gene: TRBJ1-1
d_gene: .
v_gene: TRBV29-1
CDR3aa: CSVDRGTEAFF
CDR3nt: TGCAGCGTTGACAGGGGCACTGAAGCTTTCTTT

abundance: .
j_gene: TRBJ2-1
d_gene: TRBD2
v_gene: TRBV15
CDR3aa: CATSSGTTPYNEQFF
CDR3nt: TGTGCCACCAGCTCCGGGACTACACCCTACAATGAGCAGTTCTTC

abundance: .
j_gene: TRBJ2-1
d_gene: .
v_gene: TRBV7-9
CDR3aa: CASSAVSGYNEQFF
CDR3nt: TGTGCCAGCAGCGCAGTCTCAGGCTACAATGAGCAGTTCTTC

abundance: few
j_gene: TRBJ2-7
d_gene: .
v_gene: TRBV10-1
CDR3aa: CASSESNRNYEQYF
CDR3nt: TGCGCCAGCAGTGAGTCAAACAGAAACTACGAGCAGTACTTC

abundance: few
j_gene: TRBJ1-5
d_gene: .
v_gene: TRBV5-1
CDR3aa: CASSLESGEQPQHF
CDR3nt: TGCGCCAGCAGCTTGGAGTCGGGAGAACAGCCCCAGCATTTT

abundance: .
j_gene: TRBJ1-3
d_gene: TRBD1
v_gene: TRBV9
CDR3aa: CASSDRGSTGNTIYF
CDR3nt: TGTGCCAGCAGCGACAGGGGGTCTACTGGAAACACCATATATTTT

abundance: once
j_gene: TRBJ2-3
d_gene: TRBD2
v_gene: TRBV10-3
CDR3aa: CAISESLAGEADTQYF
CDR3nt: TGTGCCATCAGTGAGTCTCTAGCGGGGGAAGCAGATACGCAGTATTTT

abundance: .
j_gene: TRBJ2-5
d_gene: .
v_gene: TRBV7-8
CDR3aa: CASSSWGDETQYF
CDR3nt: TGTGCCAGCAGTTCGTGGGGAGATGAGACCCAGTACTTC

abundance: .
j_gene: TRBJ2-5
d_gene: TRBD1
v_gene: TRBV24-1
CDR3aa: CATSAPTGGVETQYF
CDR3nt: TGTGCCACCAGTGCCCCGACAGGGGGCGTAGAGACCCAGTACTTC

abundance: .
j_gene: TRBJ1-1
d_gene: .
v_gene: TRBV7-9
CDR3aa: CASSLVGQRVTEAFF
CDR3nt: TGTGCCAGCAGCTTGGTCGGCCAACGGGTCACTGAAGCTTTCTTT

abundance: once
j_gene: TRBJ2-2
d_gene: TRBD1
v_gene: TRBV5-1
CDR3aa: CASSEAGGTGTGELFF
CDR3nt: TGCGCCAGCAGCGAAGCAGGGGGAACGGGCACCGGGGAGCTGTTTTTT

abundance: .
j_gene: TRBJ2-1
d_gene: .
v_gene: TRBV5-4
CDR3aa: CASSWGVVGGTVNEQFF
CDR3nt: TGTGCCAGCAGCTGGGGGGTAGTAGGAGGGACGGTCAATGAGCAGTTCTTC

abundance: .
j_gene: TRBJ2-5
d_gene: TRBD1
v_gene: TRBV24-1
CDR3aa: CATSDFRGETQYF
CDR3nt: TGTGCCACCAGTGATTTCAGGGGGGAGACCCAGTACTTC

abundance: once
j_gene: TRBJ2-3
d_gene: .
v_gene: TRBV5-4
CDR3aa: CASSPGFGAQYF
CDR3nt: TGTGCCAGCAGCCCGGGGTTTGGGGCGCAGTATTTT

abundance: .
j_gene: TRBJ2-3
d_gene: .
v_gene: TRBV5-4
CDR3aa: CASLKQGADTQYF
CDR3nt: TGTGCCAGCCTAAAACAGGGAGCAGATACGCAGTATTTT

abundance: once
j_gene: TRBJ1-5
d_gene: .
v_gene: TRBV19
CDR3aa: CASSMLPSGNQPQHF
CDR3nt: TGTGCCAGTAGTATGTTACCCTCGGGCAATCAGCCCCAGCATTTT

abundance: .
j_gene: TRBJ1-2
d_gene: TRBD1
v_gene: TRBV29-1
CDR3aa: CSVEQFPGTGYGYTF
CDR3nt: TGCAGCGTTGAACAGTTTCCCGGGACAGGCTATGGCTACACCTTC

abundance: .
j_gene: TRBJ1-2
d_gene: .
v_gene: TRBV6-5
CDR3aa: CASSYDIGYTF
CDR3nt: TGTGCCAGCAGCTACGACATTGGCTACACCTTC

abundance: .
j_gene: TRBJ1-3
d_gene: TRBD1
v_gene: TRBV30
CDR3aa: CAWSVGRGRISGNTIYF
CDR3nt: TGTGCCTGGAGTGTCGGCAGGGGGAGAATCTCTGGAAACACCATATATTTT

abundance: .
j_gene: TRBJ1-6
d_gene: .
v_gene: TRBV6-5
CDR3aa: CAGTTGTIRSPLHF
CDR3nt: TGTGCCGGCACTACCGGGACTATAAGGTCACCCCTCCACTTT

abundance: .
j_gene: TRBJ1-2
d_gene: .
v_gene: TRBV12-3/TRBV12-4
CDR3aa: CASSLGGLGYTF
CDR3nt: TGTGCCAGCAGTTTGGGCGGACTTGGCTACACCTTC

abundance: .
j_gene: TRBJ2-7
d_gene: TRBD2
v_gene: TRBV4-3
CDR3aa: CASSLRLAGEDEQYF
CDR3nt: TGCGCCAGCAGCCTCAGACTAGCGGGGGAGGACGAGCAGTACTTC

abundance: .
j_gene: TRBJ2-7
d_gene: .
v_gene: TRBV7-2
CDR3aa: CASSLVRGHNYEQYF
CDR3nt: TGTGCCAGCAGCTTAGTTAGGGGTCACAACTACGAGCAGTACTTC

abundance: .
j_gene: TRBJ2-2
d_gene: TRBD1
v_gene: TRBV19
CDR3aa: CASSIGTGEGYTGELFF
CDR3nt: TGTGCCAGTAGTATAGGGACAGGGGAGGGTTACACCGGGGAGCTGTTTTTT

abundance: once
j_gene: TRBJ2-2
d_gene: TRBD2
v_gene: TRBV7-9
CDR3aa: CASSNPSGGFTGELFF
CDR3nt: TGTGCCAGCAGCAATCCTAGCGGGGGGTTCACCGGGGAGCTGTTTTTT

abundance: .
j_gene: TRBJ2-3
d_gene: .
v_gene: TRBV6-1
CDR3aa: CASSEGTQGTDTQYF
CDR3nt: TGTGCCAGCAGTGAAGGAACACAGGGTACAGATACGCAGTATTTT

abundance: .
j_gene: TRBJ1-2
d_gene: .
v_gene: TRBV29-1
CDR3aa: CSVTQGYGYTF
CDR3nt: TGCAGCGTTACTCAGGGGTATGGCTACACCTTC

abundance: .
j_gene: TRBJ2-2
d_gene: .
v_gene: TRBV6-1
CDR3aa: CASSERAGHTGELFF
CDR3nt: TGTGCCAGCAGTGAACGCGCAGGGCACACCGGGGAGCTGTTTTTT

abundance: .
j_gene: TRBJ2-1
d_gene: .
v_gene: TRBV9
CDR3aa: CASSVGPGNEQFF
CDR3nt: TGTGCCAGCAGCGTAGGTCCCGGCAATGAGCAGTTCTTC

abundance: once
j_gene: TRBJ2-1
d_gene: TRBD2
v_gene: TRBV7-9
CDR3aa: CASSLGSQRGLSYNEQFF
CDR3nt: TGTGCCAGCAGCTTAGGGAGTCAGCGGGGGTTGTCCTACAATGAGCAGTTCTTC

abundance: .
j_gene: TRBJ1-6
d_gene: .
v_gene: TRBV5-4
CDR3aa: CASSLESTGYNSPLHF
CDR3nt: TGTGCCAGCAGCTTGGAGTCCACTGGCTATAATTCACCCCTCCACTTT

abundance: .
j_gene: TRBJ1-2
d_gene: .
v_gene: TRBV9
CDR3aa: CASSSGGELRYTF
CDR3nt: TGTGCCAGCAGCTCCGGAGGGGAATTACGCTACACCTTC